Listed below are T cell receptor beta chains from one sample, sequenced in a study of CD8 T cells in Susac syndrome. TCRdb ran MiXCR on the immunoSEQ multiplex PCR reads and lists one entry per CDR3 protein. The table includes a few hundred thousand distinct CDR3 sequences, 85% to 95% detected once. Sample: CD4+ T cells from PBMCs. The receptors stem from a human donor with multiple sclerosis. CDR3s include the opening cysteine and the closing phenylalanine or tryptophan. A D gene is named only where the DNA matches it firmly. Clone size appears in some rows only: once, few, many, or a class for an expanded clone.

CDR3nt	CDR3aa	d_gene	abundance	v_gene	j_gene
TGCGCCAGCCCCTACCACGAGGGAGGCACTGAAGCTTTCTTT	CASPYHEGGTEAFF	-	-	TRBV23-1	TRBJ1-1
TGTGCCTGGAGGCGACAGGGAAAGAACACTGAAGCTTTCTTT	CAWRRQGKNTEAFF	TRBD1	-	TRBV30	TRBJ1-1
TGTGCCAGCAGACCCGACAGGCCGAACACTGAAGCTTTCTTT	CASRPDRPNTEAFF	-	-	TRBV6-5	TRBJ1-1
TGTGCCTGGAGTCGGGATCCCGGTGGGGGCTACACCTTC	CAWSRDPGGGYTF	-	-	TRBV30	TRBJ1-2
TGTGCCACCAGCAGAGTTAGGGAGGCAGATACGCAGTATTTT	CATSRVREADTQYF	-	once	TRBV15	TRBJ2-3
TGCGCCAGCAGCTTCGACCCCCAGGAGACCCAGTACTTC	CASSFDPQETQYF	-	-	TRBV5-1	TRBJ2-5
TGTGCCAGCAGCCAACTGACCCGTAAGGGCTACACCTTC	CASSQLTRKGYTF	-	-	TRBV3-1	TRBJ1-2
TGTGCCAGCAGCTTAAGAAGGACGGCGAACACCGGGGAGCTGTTTTTT	CASSLRRTANTGELFF	-	-	TRBV7-3	TRBJ2-2
TGTGCCAGCGGCACACGAAATACGCAGTATTTT	CASGTRNTQYF	-	-	TRBV6-5	TRBJ2-3
TGTGCCAGCTCACCACAGACAGGGACAAACATTCAGTACTTC	CASSPQTGTNIQYF	TRBD1	-	TRBV18	TRBJ2-4
TGTGCCTGGAGTGTACAGCGTATAAGCTCCTACAATGAGCAGTTCTTC	CAWSVQRISSYNEQFF	-	-	TRBV30	TRBJ2-1
TGCAGCCCAGGCAGGGTATCAGCGGAGACCCAGTACTTC	CSPGRVSAETQYF	-	-	TRBV20-1	TRBJ2-5
TGTGCCAGCAGCCAAGGCAGATTCTATGGCTACACCTTC	CASSQGRFYGYTF	-	-	TRBV3-1	TRBJ1-2
TGTGCCAGCAGCCAAGACGTTCGGGGAAGCCAGTACTTC	CASSQDVRGSQYF	-	-	TRBV11-2	TRBJ2-5
TGCAGTGCTCTAGTTTCAGGGAGGGAAGATACGCAGTATTTT	CSALVSGREDTQYF	TRBD2	-	TRBV20-1	TRBJ2-3
TGTGCCAGCAGCGCCGGGGGGTCGGACAGTTACTACGAGCAGTACTTC	CASSAGGSDSYYEQYF	-	-	TRBV9	TRBJ2-7
TGTGCCAGCTCATACCGGGACAGCTCAATGAATGAGCAGTTCTTC	CASSYRDSSMNEQFF	TRBD1	-	TRBV18	TRBJ2-1
TGTGCCAGCAGCGTACAGGGGGCAAATACGCAGTATTTT	CASSVQGANTQYF	TRBD1	-	TRBV9	TRBJ2-3
TGTGCCAGCAGTTCACAGGGGTTTCGTGAGACCCAGTACTTC	CASSSQGFRETQYF	TRBD1	-	TRBV12-3/TRBV12-4	TRBJ2-5
TGTGCCACCAGCAGAGTTACAGACAATGAGCAGTTCTTC	CATSRVTDNEQFF	-	once	TRBV15	TRBJ2-1
TGTGCCAGCAGCCGCAAAGCGGGGGGGCCCAGCAATGAGCAGTTCTTC	CASSRKAGGPSNEQFF	TRBD2	-	TRBV3-1	TRBJ2-1
TGCAGCGTTGAAGTATCTGCGGGGGGCTACACCTTC	CSVEVSAGGYTF	-	-	TRBV29-1	TRBJ1-2
TGTGCCTGGAGCCCGCATCGAGGTAGCAATCAGCCCCAGCATTTT	CAWSPHRGSNQPQHF	-	-	TRBV30	TRBJ1-5
TGCAGTGCTCAACGGGGGGAGACCCAGTACTTC	CSAQRGETQYF	-	-	TRBV20-1	TRBJ2-5
TGTGCCAGCTGCATGGAAAGAGGTGAAAAACTGTTTTTT	CASCMERGEKLFF	-	-	TRBV2	TRBJ1-4
TGTGCCAGCGGGACAGGGCGGACCGGGGAGCTGTTTTTT	CASGTGRTGELFF	TRBD1	-	TRBV12-3/TRBV12-4	TRBJ2-2
TGTGCCAGCAGCCAAGGCCGGACATTTTACGAGCAGTACTTC	CASSQGRTFYEQYF	-	-	TRBV3-1	TRBJ2-7
TGCAGTGCTTACACTAGCGGGGGGGCGGAGACCCAGTACTTC	CSAYTSGGAETQYF	TRBD2	-	TRBV20-1	TRBJ2-5
TGTGCCAGCAGCCGTCGCTTATCATACAACACAGATACGCAGTATTTT	CASSRRLSYNTDTQYF	-	-	TRBV3-1	TRBJ2-3
TGTGCCAGCAGTTTGGATATTTCCTCCTACAATGAGCAGTTCTTC	CASSLDISSYNEQFF	-	-	TRBV12-3/TRBV12-4	TRBJ2-1
TGCAGCGTGACCGGGACAGGGGGCGATTACGTCAGCGGGGAGTTCTTC	CSVTGTGGDYVSGEFF	TRBD1	-	TRBV29-1	TRBJ2-1
TGTGCCAGCAGCCAACTCACTCGAAGGGATACGCAGTATTTT	CASSQLTRRDTQYF	-	-	TRBV3-1	TRBJ2-3
TGTGCCAGCAGGACTATTAACACCGGGGAGCTGTTTTTT	CASRTINTGELFF	-	-	TRBV25-1	TRBJ2-2
TGTGCCAGTACCAATATTGGGGCAGGGGGAAATGAGCAGTTCTTC	CASTNIGAGGNEQFF	TRBD1	-	TRBV19	TRBJ2-1
TGCATCACGACAGGGGGGTATGGCTACACCTTC	CITTGGYGYTF	TRBD1	once	TRBV29-1	TRBJ1-2
TGTGCTAGTGGTTTGGAGAACACTGAAGCTTTCTTT	CASGLENTEAFF	-	-	TRBV12-5	TRBJ1-1
TGTGCCACCAGCAGATCGGGCCGTCAGCCCCAGCATTTT	CATSRSGRQPQHF	-	-	TRBV15	TRBJ1-5
TGTGCCAGCAGCAAACCGGCTCGTGCGGGTGAATCACCCCTCCACTTT	CASSKPARAGESPLHF	-	once	TRBV3-1	TRBJ1-6
TGTGCCAGCAGCCAAGATACGGCCGGGGTCGGGGAAGCTTTCTTT	CASSQDTAGVGEAFF	-	-	TRBV3-1	TRBJ1-1
TGTGCCTGGAGTCACAGAACTAGCTCGGGGACCCAGTACTTC	CAWSHRTSSGTQYF	-	-	TRBV30	TRBJ2-5
TGTGCCAGCAGAGCCAGCTATGGCTACACCTTC	CASRASYGYTF	-	-	TRBV2	TRBJ1-2
TGTGCCAGCTCGGCAGAGAATAATTCACCCCTCCACTTT	CASSAENNSPLHF	-	-	TRBV2	TRBJ1-6
TGTGCCAGCAGTTTACACAGGGGCGTCACTGAAGCTTTCTTT	CASSLHRGVTEAFF	TRBD1	-	TRBV27	TRBJ1-1
TGTGCCAGCTGTCCATCCGGGACAGGGAGCGGCTACACCTTC	CASCPSGTGSGYTF	TRBD1	-	TRBV12-3/TRBV12-4	TRBJ1-2
TGTGCCAGCAGCCAAAATTCCAACGGTGGCTACACCTTC	CASSQNSNGGYTF	-	-	TRBV3-1	TRBJ1-2
TGCAGCCCGTACTACCTCCAAGAGACCCAGTACTTC	CSPYYLQETQYF	-	-	TRBV29-1	TRBJ2-5
TGTGCCTGGAGTCCGGGACCCCACCGGAACACTGAAGCTTTCTTT	CAWSPGPHRNTEAFF	-	-	TRBV30	TRBJ1-1
TGCAGCGTTGTTAACTGGGACCGGCAGCCCCAGCATTTT	CSVVNWDRQPQHF	-	-	TRBV29-1	TRBJ1-5
TGTGCCAACCACCAAGAGCCCGGGCCCCGCTCGTCCACAGATACGCAGTATTTT	CANHQEPGPRSSTDTQYF	-	-	TRBV4-2	TRBJ2-3
TGTGCCAGCAGCCCCTTAGGCGATGAGCAGTTCTTC	CASSPLGDEQFF	-	few	TRBV6-1	TRBJ2-1
TGTGCCACCAGTGGCGGGACAGAATACAATGAGCAGTTCTTC	CATSGGTEYNEQFF	-	-	TRBV24-1	TRBJ2-1
TGTGCCAGCAGCGCAGGGGGCTGGAGCACTGAAGCTTTCTTT	CASSAGGWSTEAFF	TRBD1	-	TRBV2	TRBJ1-1
TGTGCCAGCAGCTTGGTCGGGGAGCTGTTTTTT	CASSLVGELFF	-	few	TRBV7-2	TRBJ2-2
TGTGCCAGCAGCCGGGACAGGGCCCAAGAGACCCAGTACTTC	CASSRDRAQETQYF	TRBD1	-	TRBV6-6	TRBJ2-5
TGCACAGTATGGGGCGGGAACACTGAAGCTTTCTTT	CTVWGGNTEAFF	-	-	TRBV20-1	TRBJ1-1